The sequence of this T cell receptor beta chain was determined in a study of blood T cell repertoires in COVID-19. Study overall: Acute and convalescent COVID-19 specimens originated in the United States, Italy and Spain. From T cells, B-cell-depleted T cells, or PBMCs came the material, which was cDNA or gDNA.

In Seattle, patients joined the study during active infection and were tracked longitudinally. Trimming removed 0 bases at V and 6 bases at J, with 5 bases between. Germline V CDR1 and CDR2: GTSNPN, SVGIG (reference sequence). The CDR3 has 12 residues. Assay: immunoSEQ multiplex PCR; the TCRdb copy retains only in-frame clones and omits some. The data contain fewer than 200,000 clones, 70% to 85% of them singletons. The origin of this receptor is a woman aged 40-49 years with COVID-19, enrolled during active disease. The chain recombines TRBV30 with TRBJ2-2, with D uncertain. The sample consisted of peripheral blood. CDR3 loop: CAWSVASGELFF. CDR3 DNA: TGTGCCTGGAGTGTAGCTTCCGGGGAGCTGTTTTTT.